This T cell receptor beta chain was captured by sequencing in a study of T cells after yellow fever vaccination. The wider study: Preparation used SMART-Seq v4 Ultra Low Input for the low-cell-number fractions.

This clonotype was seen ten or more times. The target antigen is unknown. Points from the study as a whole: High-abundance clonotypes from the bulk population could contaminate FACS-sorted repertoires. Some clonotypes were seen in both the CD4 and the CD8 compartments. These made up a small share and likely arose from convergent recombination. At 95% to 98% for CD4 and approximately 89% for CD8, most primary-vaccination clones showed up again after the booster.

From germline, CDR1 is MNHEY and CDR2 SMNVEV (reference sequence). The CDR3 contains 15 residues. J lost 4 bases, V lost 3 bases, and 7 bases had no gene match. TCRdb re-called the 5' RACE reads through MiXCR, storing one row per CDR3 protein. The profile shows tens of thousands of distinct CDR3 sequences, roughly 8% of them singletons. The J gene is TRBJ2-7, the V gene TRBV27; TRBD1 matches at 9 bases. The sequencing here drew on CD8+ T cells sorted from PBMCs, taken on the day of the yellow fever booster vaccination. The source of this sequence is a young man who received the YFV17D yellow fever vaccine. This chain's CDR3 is CASSFLGQGDYEQYF. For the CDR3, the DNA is TGTGCCAGCAGTTTTTTGGGACAGGGTGATTACGAGCAGTACTTC.